This T cell receptor (beta chain) was documented in a study of response to subunit inactivated influenza vaccine. Points from the study as a whole: It was suggested by the authors that few new T cells are recruited by each seasonal influenza vaccination.

TCRdb re-analysed the RT-PCR reads in MiXCR, keeping a single row per CDR3 protein. The table shows hundreds of thousands of distinct CDR3 sequences, with less than 15% occurring only once. In germline, CDR1 is DFQATT, CDR2 SNEGSKA (reference sequence). V dropped 4 bases and J dropped 5; count of bases not matched to a gene: 1. The CDR3 contains 13 residues. This clonotype was found many times. Its target is not known. The TCR sequence derives from a middle-aged man who received an inactivated influenza vaccine. The J gene is TRBJ2-1, the V gene TRBV20-1, with 11 bases aligning to TRBD2. The sequencing used non-naive T cells sorted from PBMCs, collected roughly 15 days before vaccination. CDR3 sequence: CSATGLADNEQFF. CDR3 bases: TGCAGTGCTACGGGACTAGCGGACAATGAGCAGTTCTTC.